This TCR beta chain was profiled in a study of CD8 T cells in Susac syndrome. Germline V gene lookup returns CDR1 SGHDN and CDR2 FVKESK. The CDR3 covers 15 residues. Trimming removed 3 bases from V and 3 bases from J, with 14 bases in between. RNA totalling roughly 0.45 to 1 ug underwent reverse transcription with random hexamers. An immunoSEQ multiplex PCR amplified TCR beta CDR3 over 54 Vbeta and 13 Jbeta. TCRdb itself ran the immunoSEQ multiplex PCR reads through MiXCR, one entry per CDR3 protein. Of fewer than 250,000 distinct CDR3 sequences listed, roughly 90% are singletons. As for this clonotype: Its antigen is not identified.

TCR beta was sequenced from blood CD8+ and CD4+ T cells. The multiple sclerosis controls consisted of treatment-naive patients with relapsing-remitting disease, either stable or active. Study-wide results and caveats: It was acknowledged by the study that relatively few individuals were included in its TCR sequencing and HLA analysis.

This receptor was identified in a human donor with multiple sclerosis. The sample was CD8+ T cells from PBMCs. V gene TRBV14 combines with J gene TRBJ1-2; tentative D call: TRBD1 (6 bases). CDR3: CASSQQQGIHYGYTF. The DNA of the CDR3 is TGTGCCAGCAGCCAGCAACAGGGAATCCACTATGGCTACACCTTC.